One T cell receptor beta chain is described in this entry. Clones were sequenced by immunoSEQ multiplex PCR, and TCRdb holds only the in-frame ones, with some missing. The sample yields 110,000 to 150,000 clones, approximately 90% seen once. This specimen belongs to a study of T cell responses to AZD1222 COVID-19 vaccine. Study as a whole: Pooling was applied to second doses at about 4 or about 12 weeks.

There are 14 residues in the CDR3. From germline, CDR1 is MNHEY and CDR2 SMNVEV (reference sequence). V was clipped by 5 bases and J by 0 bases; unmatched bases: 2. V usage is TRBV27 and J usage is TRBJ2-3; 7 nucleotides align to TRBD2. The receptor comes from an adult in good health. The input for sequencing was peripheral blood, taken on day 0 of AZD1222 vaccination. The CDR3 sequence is CASSRGDSTDTQYF. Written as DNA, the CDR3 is TGTGCCAGCAGTCGGGGGGATAGCACAGATACGCAGTATTTT.